The 12 T cell receptor beta chains reported below all come from one sample, sequenced in a study of blood T cell repertoires in COVID-19. Data came from immunoSEQ multiplex PCR; TCRdb stores just in-frame clones and leaves some out. Here the sample spans approximately 320,000 clones, 80% to 90% being singletons. Sequenced input: PBMCs or T cells enriched from blood (not recorded which). The receptors derive from a woman aged 18-29 years who had recovered from COVID-19.

Notes on this clone: Different DNA sequences within this sample yield the same CDR3. This sequence joins TRBV12-3 or TRBV12-4 and TRBJ2-1, with D perhaps matching TRBD1 (5 bases). This CDR3 has 12 residues. V lost 3 bases, J lost 7 bases, and 7 bases lay in between. The CDR3 protein is CASSFQGNEQFF. The CDR3, as DNA: TGTGCCAGCAGTTTTCAGGGTAATGAGCAGTTCTTC.

This clone was picked up a small number of times. At one end the junction does not follow the germline gene, possibly because of a read error. This chain connects TRBV20-1 to TRBJ1-2; D perhaps matches TRBD1 (5 bases). CDR1 and CDR2 (germline): DFQATT, SNEGSKA (reference sequence). CDR3 length equals 11 residues. The CDR3 DNA reads TGCAGTGCCGGGGGGTCTCTAGCCCCTCTCTTC. Its translation is CSAGGSLAPLF.

V and J are TRBV7-2 and TRBJ1-4, with 8 bases fitting TRBD1. The junction had 1 base not matched to a gene; V was cut back by 0 bases and J by 4 bases. The CDR3 contains 15 residues. Germline CDR1 SGHTA, CDR2 FQGNSA. The CDR3, as DNA: TGTGCCAGCAGCTTAGCGACAGGGGTTAATGAAAAACTGTTTTTT. This sequence encodes CASSLATGVNEKLFF.

The rearrangement uses TRBV7-9 and TRBJ1-1; possibly TRBD1 for D (6 bases). V dropped 1 base and J dropped 11 bases, with 8 bases sitting between them. CDR3 length: 11 residues. Germline V gene sequence: CDR1 SEHNR, CDR2 FQNEAQ (reference sequence). The CDR3 coding sequence is TGTGCCAGCAGCTTAGAAAGGGGGGCTTTCTTT. Amino acids: CASSLERGAFF.

The chain combines TRBV5-4 with TRBJ2-3; D possibly corresponds to TRBD2 (6 bases). V lost 2 bases and J lost 4, with 11 bases in between. From germline, CDR1 is SGHNT and CDR2 YYREEE (reference sequence). CDR3 length: 14 amino acids. As DNA, the CDR3 is TGTGCCAGCAGCTTAGCGGGCGTCGCAGATACGCAGTATTTT. It specifies CASSLAGVADTQYF.

The V gene is TRBV3-1 (or the pseudogene TRBV3-2), the J gene TRBJ1-1; D is undetermined. V was shortened by 3 bases and J by 6 bases, with 11 bases between the two germline ends. This CDR3 has 13 amino acids. Germline values: CDR1 LGHDT, CDR2 YNNKEL (reference sequence). CDR3 DNA sequence: TGTGCCAGCAGCCACTTTACAGTGGCTGAAGCTTTCTTT. Translating it yields CASSHFTVAEAFF.

The chain couples TRBV7-6 to TRBJ1-1; unclear D gene. CDR3 length equals 12 residues. The V end lost 6 bases, the J end lost 0 bases, and 5 bases lay between the germline ends. Germline V gene data show CDR1 as SGHVS and CDR2 as FNYEAQ. The CDR3 sequence: CASSELNTEAFF. The CDR3 bases are TGTGCCAGCAGTGAGCTGAACACTGAAGCTTTCTTT.

The CDR3 protein is CASSYPGTGYTEAFF. DNA of the CDR3: TGTGCCAGCAGCTACCCCGGGACAGGGTACACTGAAGCTTTCTTT. The V call is TRBV13, the J call TRBJ1-1, with 9 bases matching TRBD1. Germline V CDR1 and CDR2: PRHDT, FYEKMQ (reference sequence). The CDR3 length is 15 residues. V lost 4 bases to trimming and J lost 3 bases; unmatched junction nucleotides: 6.

The chain joins TRBV28 to TRBJ2-2; D possibly corresponds to TRBD2 (5 bases). Between the trimmed V and J ends, which lost 4 bases and 9 bases, there was a span of 15 bases. Per germline, CDR1 MDHEN and CDR2 SYDVKM. This CDR3 comprises 14 residues. CDR3 DNA: TGTGCCAGCAGTTCGTCTGTAGCGATGCGGGAGCTGTTTTTT. Its translation: CASSSSVAMRELFF.

The CDR3 protein is CASSLRRRNYGYTF. The CDR3 nucleotides read TGTGCCAGCAGCTTGCGTCGGAGAAACTATGGCTACACCTTC. The chain uses TRBV5-8 and TRBJ1-2; D unresolved. With 1 base removed from V and 2 bases from J, the gap between germline ends came to 9 bases. The CDR3 extends over 14 amino acids. Germline CDR1 and CDR2: SGHTS and YDEGEE.

This chain links TRBV25-1 with TRBJ1-3, with unresolved D. The germline V and J ends were trimmed by 6 bases and 0 bases, with 9 bases remaining between them. This CDR3 has 14 amino acids. Germline-derived CDR1 and CDR2 are MGHDK and SYGVNS. In nucleotides, the CDR3 is TGTGCCAGCAGCCCCGCCGGCTCTGGAAACACCATATATTTT. This encodes CASSPAGSGNTIYF.

The rearrangement joins TRBV11-2 to TRBJ2-7, with unresolved D. The CDR3 totals 15 residues. Germline CDR1 and CDR2: SGHAT and FQNNGV. V lost 4 bases and J 3 bases, leaving 16 bases between the germline ends. Here the CDR3 reads CASSSPETTRYEQYF. In DNA form, the CDR3 reads TGTGCCAGCAGCTCCCCGGAGACGACTCGCTACGAGCAGTACTTC. Complete variable domain (other parts from reference TRBV11-2 and TRBJ2-7): EAGVAQSPRYKIIEKRQSVAFWCNPISGHATLYWYQQILGQGPKLLIQFQNNGVVDDSQLPKDRFSAERLKGVDSTLKIQPAKLEDSAVYLCASSSPETTRYEQYFGPGTRLTVT.